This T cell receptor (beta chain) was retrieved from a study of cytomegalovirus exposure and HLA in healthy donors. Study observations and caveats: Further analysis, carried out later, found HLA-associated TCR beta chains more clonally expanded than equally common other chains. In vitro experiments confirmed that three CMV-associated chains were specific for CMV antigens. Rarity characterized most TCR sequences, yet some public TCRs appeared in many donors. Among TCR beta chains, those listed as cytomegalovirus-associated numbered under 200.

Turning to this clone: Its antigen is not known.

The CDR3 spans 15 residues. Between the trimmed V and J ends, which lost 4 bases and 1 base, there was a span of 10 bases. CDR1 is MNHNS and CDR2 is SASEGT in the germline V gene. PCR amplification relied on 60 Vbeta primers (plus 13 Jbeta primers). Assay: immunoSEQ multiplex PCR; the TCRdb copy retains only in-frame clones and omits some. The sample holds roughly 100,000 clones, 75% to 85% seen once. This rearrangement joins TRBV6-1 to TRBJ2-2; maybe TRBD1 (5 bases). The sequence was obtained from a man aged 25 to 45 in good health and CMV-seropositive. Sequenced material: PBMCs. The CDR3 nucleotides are TGTGCCAGCAGTGTGGACAAGGTGAACACCGGGGAGCTGTTTTTT. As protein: CASSVDKVNTGELFF.